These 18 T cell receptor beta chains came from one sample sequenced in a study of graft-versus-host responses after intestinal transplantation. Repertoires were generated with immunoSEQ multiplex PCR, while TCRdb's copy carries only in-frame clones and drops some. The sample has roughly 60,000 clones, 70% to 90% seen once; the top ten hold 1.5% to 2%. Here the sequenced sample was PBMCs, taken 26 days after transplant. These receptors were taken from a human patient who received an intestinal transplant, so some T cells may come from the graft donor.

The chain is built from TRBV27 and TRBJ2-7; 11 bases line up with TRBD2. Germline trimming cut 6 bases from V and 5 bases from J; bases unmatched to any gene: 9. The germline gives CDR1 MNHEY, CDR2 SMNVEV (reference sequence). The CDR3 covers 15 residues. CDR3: CASRRLAGLLDEQYV. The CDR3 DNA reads TGTGCCAGCAGAAGACTAGCGGGGTTGCTCGACGAGCAGTACGTC.

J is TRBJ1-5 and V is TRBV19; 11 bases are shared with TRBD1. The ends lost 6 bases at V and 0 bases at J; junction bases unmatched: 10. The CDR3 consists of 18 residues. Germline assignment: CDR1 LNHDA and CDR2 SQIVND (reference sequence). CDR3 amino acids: CASRPGTGGDYSNQPQHF. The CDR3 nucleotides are TGTGCCAGTAGGCCCGGGACAGGGGGTGATTATAGCAATCAGCCCCAGCATTTT.

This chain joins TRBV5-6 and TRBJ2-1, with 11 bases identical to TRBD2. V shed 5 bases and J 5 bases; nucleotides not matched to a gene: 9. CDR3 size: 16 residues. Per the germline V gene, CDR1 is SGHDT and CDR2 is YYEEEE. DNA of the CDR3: TGTGCCAGCAGGGAGACCGGGACTAGCGGTAACAATGAGCAGTTCTTC. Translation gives CASRETGTSGNNEQFF.

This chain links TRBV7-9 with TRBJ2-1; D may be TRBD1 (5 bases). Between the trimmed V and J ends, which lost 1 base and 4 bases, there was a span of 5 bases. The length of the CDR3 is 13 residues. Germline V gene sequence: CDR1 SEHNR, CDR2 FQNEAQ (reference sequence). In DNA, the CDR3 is TGTGCCAGCAGCTTAGGACAGTACAATGAGCAGTTCTTC. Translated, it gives CASSLGQYNEQFF.

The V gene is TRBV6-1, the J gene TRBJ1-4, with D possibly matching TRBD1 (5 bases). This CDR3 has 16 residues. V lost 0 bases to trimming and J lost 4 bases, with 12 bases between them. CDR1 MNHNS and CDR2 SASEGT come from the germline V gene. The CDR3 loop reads CASSEASGLYNEKLFF. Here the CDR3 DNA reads TGTGCCAGCAGTGAAGCGTCGGGACTGTATAATGAAAAACTGTTTTTT.

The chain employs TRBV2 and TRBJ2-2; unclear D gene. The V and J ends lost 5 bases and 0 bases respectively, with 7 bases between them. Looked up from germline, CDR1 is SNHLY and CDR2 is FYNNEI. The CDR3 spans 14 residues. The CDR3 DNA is TGTGCCAGCAGTCAGTCCTCGAACACCGGGGAGCTGTTTTTT. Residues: CASSQSSNTGELFF.

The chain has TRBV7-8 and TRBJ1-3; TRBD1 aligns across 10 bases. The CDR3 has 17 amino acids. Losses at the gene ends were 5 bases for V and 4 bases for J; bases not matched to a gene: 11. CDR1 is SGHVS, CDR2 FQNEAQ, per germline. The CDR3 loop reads CASSLGQGPIGGNTIYF. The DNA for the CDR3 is TGTGCCAGCAGCCTGGGACAGGGGCCTATCGGGGGAAACACCATATATTTT.

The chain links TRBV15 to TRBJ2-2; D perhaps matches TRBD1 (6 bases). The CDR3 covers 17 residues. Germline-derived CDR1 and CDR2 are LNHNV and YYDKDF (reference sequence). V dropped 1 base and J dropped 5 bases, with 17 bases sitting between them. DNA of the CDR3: TGTGCCACCAGCAGAGTACCACTGAGCAGGGGAACCGGGGAGCTGTTTTTT. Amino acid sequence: CATSRVPLSRGTGELFF.

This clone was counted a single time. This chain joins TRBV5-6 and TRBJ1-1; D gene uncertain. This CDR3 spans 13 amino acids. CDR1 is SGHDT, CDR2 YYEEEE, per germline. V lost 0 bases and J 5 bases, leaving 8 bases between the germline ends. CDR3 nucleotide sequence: TGTGCCAGCAGCTTGGGGTGGGCGACTGAAGCTTTCTTT. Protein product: CASSLGWATEAFF.

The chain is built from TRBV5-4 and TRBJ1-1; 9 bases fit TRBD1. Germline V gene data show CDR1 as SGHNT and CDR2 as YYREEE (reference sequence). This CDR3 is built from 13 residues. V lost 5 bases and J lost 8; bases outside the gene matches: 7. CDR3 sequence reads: CASSWTGESEAFF. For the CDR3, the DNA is TGTGCCAGCAGTTGGACAGGGGAAAGCGAAGCTTTCTTT.

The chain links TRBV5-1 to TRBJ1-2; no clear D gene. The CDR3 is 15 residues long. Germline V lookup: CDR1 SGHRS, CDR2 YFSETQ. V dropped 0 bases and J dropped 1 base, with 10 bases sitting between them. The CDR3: CASSLAEVGNYGYTF. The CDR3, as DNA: TGCGCCAGCAGCTTGGCTGAGGTCGGTAACTATGGCTACACCTTC.

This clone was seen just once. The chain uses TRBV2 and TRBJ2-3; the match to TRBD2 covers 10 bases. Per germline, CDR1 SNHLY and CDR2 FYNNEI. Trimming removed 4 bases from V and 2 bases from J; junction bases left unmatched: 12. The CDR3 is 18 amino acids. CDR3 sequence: CASSGLAGAPRPTDTQYF. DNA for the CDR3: TGTGCCAGCAGTGGGCTAGCGGGGGCACCCCGGCCCACAGATACGCAGTATTTT.

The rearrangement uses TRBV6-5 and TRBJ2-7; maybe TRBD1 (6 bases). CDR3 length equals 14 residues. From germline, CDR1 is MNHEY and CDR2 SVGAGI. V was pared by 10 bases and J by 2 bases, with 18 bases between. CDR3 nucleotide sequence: TGTGCCACTTCCCCGAAGTGGGGGCCCTACGAGCAGTACTTC. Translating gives CATSPKWGPYEQYF.

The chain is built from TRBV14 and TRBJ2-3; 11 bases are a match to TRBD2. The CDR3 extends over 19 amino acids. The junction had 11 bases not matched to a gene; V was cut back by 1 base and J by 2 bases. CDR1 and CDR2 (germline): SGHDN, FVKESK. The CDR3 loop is CASSQVRGLAGGLTDTQYF. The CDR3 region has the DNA TGTGCCAGCAGCCAAGTAAGGGGGCTAGCGGGAGGCCTCACAGATACGCAGTATTTT.

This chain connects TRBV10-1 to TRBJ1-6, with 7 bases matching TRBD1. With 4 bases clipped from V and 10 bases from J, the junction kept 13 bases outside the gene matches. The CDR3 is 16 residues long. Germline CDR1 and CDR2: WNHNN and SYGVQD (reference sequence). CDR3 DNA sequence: TGCGCCAGCAGTGCCTCAGACAGGGCCTTTGAGTCACCCCTCCACTTT. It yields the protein CASSASDRAFESPLHF.

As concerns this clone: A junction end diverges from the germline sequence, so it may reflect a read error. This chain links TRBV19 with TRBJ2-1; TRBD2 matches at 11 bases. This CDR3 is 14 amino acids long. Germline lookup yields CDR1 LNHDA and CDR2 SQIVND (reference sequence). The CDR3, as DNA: TGTGCCAGTAGTATAGATCATAGCGGGAGGGCCGGGCTCTTC. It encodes CASSIDHSGRAGLF.

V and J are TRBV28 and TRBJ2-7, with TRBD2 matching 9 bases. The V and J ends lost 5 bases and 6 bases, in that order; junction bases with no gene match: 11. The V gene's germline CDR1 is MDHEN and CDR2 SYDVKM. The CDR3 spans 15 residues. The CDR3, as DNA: TGTGCCAGCAGTGTAATAGCGGGAGAGCAGGGCGAGCAGTACTTC. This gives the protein CASSVIAGEQGEQYF.

The CDR3 region is CASSLAGTGYTDTQYF. In DNA form, the CDR3 reads TGTGCCAGCAGTTTAGCCGGGACAGGTTACACAGATACGCAGTATTTT. The gene calls are TRBV28 and TRBJ2-3; TRBD1 agrees at 8 bases. This CDR3 has 16 amino acids. V dropped 2 bases and J dropped 2; count of bases not matched to a gene: 6. Germline V lookup: CDR1 MDHEN, CDR2 SYDVKM.